These 14 T cell receptor beta chains share one sample of origin, sequenced in a study of T-cell reconstitution after alpha-beta-depleted transplantation in children. General study points: After one year, T-cell counts and TCRbeta diversity mostly came from new T cells.

This sample's TCRbeta library carried unique molecular identifier barcodes. TCRdb called the PCR reads again in MiXCR, with one record for every CDR3 protein. This sample carries about 300,000 distinct CDR3 sequences, 6.5% to 9% of them seen once, and the ten largest clones take over 7.5%. Their antigens remain unidentified. Sample: peripheral blood, taken 360 days after TCRalphabeta/CD19-depleted stem cell transplant. These receptors were obtained from a female patient aged 2 to 10 who had a stem cell transplant for Fanconi anemia, so the T cells may come from the graft donor.

The genes are TRBV7-7 and TRBJ2-5, with TRBD1 identical over 8 bases. CDR1 is SSHAT, CDR2 FNYEAQ, per germline (reference sequence). CDR3 length: 19 residues. The V segment lost 5 bases and the J segment 5 bases; nucleotides outside the gene matches: 22. The chain's CDR3 is CASSRITGGQGISRETQYF. The CDR3 region has the DNA TGTGCCAGCAGCCGGATAACCGGAGGACAGGGAATTTCGAGGGAGACCCAGTACTTC. The full variable domain, rest sourced from reference TRBV7-7 and TRBJ2-5, is GAGVSQSPRYKVTKRGQDVTLRCDPISSHATLYWYQQALGQGPEFLTYFNYEAQPDKSGLPSDRFSAERPEGSISTLTIQRTEQRDSAMYRCASSRITGGQGISRETQYFGPGTRLLVL.

This clonotype came up many times. The CDR3 nucleotides read TGTGCCAGCAGATATCTCGAGGGCACCGGGGAGCTGTTTTTT. This codes for CASRYLEGTGELFF. The chain is built from TRBV6-5 and TRBJ2-2; TRBD2 might be the D (5 bases). The CDR3 has 14 amino acids. V gave up 6 bases and J gave up 4 bases, with 12 bases separating them. From germline, CDR1 is MNHEY and CDR2 SVGAGI.

The V gene is TRBV11-2, the J gene TRBJ2-3, with 7 bases lining up with TRBD2. The CDR3 contains 16 residues. Germline V lookup: CDR1 SGHAT, CDR2 FQNNGV. Unmatched junction bases numbered 10, after V lost 5 bases and J lost 2 bases. The CDR3 is CASSRFRGEPTDTQYF. The CDR3 DNA reads as TGTGCCAGCAGCCGCTTCCGGGGGGAACCCACAGATACGCAGTATTTT.

This rearrangement joins TRBV20-1 to TRBJ1-5; D might be TRBD1 (5 bases). Germline V gene sequence: CDR1 DFQATT, CDR2 SNEGSKA (reference sequence). V dropped 5 bases and J dropped 5 bases, with 13 bases sitting between them. The CDR3 is 13 amino acids. CDR3 sequence: CSAGGLTDQPQHF. As DNA, the CDR3 is TGCAGTGCTGGGGGACTGACCGATCAGCCCCAGCATTTT.

This clonotype was counted at least ten times. The V gene is TRBV6-1, the J gene TRBJ1-1; 8 bases fit TRBD1. The CDR3 totals 16 residues. CDR1 and CDR2 (germline): MNHNS, SASEGT. The junction had 11 bases not matched to a gene; V was cut back by 3 bases and J by 5 bases. The CDR3 coding sequence is TGTGCCAGCAGTGATGAGCAGGGGGCAGGTGGTACTGAAGCTTTCTTT. Translating it yields CASSDEQGAGGTEAFF.

This clonotype showed up many times. This sequence joins TRBV21-1 and TRBJ1-6. TRBV21-1 is reported as a pseudogene. This CDR3 is built from 13 residues. CDR3 sequence: CASSKEGSSPLHF. DNA of the CDR3: TGTGCCAGCAGCAAAGAAGGATCTTCACCCCTCCACTTT.

This clonotype was counted at least ten times. The chain combines TRBV9 with TRBJ2-3, with 8 bases that match TRBD1. Germline V lookup: CDR1 SGDLS, CDR2 YYNGEE. The CDR3 spans 17 residues. V shed 0 bases and J 2 bases; nucleotides not matched to a gene: 8. CDR3 sequence: CASSVGPGGTPTDTQYF. In nucleotides, the CDR3 is TGTGCCAGCAGCGTAGGGCCAGGGGGCACCCCCACAGATACGCAGTATTTT.

This clonotype was found a few times. The genes are TRBV7-2 and TRBJ2-3, with D possibly being TRBD2 (5 bases). CDR1 and CDR2 from the germline V gene are SGHTA and FQGNSA. V dropped 5 bases and J dropped 2 bases, with 14 bases sitting between them. The CDR3 runs 15 residues. The CDR3 is CASSLPRGTTDTQYF. For the CDR3, the DNA is TGTGCCAGCAGCCTTCCCCGGGGAACCACAGATACGCAGTATTTT.

The chain uses TRBV7-3 and TRBJ1-1, with D possibly TRBD1 on 5 matching bases. The V end was cut by 1 base, the J end by 3 bases, with 9 bases between. The CDR3 extends over 14 amino acids. Germline CDR1 SGHTA, CDR2 FQGTGA. The CDR3 region is CASSLNGGYTEAFF. In DNA form, the CDR3 reads TGTGCCAGCAGCTTAAATGGGGGTTACACTGAAGCTTTCTTT.

This chain links TRBV29-1 with TRBJ1-2, with D tentatively TRBD1 (5 bases). The CDR3 extends over 12 amino acids. The germline V gene encodes CDR1 SQVTM and CDR2 ANQGSEA. V was clipped by 4 bases and J by 4 bases, with 10 bases between them. The CDR3 reads CSVGGGFYGYTF. CDR3 coding DNA: TGCAGCGTTGGTGGGGGTTTCTATGGCTACACCTTC.

This clonotype occurred many times. The chain uses TRBV12-3 or TRBV12-4 and TRBJ2-6; D ambiguous. The CDR3 loop spans 13 amino acids. V gave up 7 bases and J gave up 2 bases, with 6 bases separating them. The CDR3 sequence is CASNLPGANVLTF. In DNA form, the CDR3 reads TGTGCCAGCAACCTCCCTGGGGCCAACGTCCTGACTTTC.

In regard to this clonotype: Compared with germline, one end of the junction differs, possibly owing to a read error. The genes are TRBV9 and TRBJ1-3; the D is unclear. CDR1 and CDR2 from the germline V gene are SGDLS and YYNGEE. The CDR3 is 15 residues long. The DNA of the CDR3 is TGTGCCAGCAGCGTAGAGGCCGGCCTACATAACACCACATATTTT. This gives the protein CASSVEAGLHNTTYF.

The J gene is TRBJ2-7, the V gene TRBV30; D is unclear. CDR1 is GTSNPN and CDR2 is SVGIG in the germline V gene (reference sequence). There are 13 residues in the CDR3. Trimming removed 0 bases at V and 2 bases at J, with 8 bases between. CDR3 coding DNA: TGTGCCTGGAGTGTGGGCCAGACCTACGAGCAGTACTTC. Protein sequence: CAWSVGQTYEQYF.

This clonotype was counted many times. CDR3 in DNA: TGTGCCAGCGGACTAGCGGCCTCCTACGAGCAGTACTTC. Translation: CASGLAASYEQYF. The V and J genes are TRBV27 and TRBJ2-7; 10 nucleotides align to TRBD2. The CDR3 totals 13 residues. Germline V gives CDR1 MNHEY, CDR2 SMNVEV (reference sequence). J was trimmed by 0 bases and V by 8 bases; bases with no gene match: 1.